This T cell receptor beta chain is from a study of T cell responses to AZD1222 COVID-19 vaccine. The study's findings and limits: Just a handful of AZD1222 recipients were seropositive at baseline. Clonal diversity was possibly underestimated; the donors were predominantly white British and more often female.

To note about this clone: The antigen is not known.

The length of the CDR3 is 13 residues. V lost 2 bases and J 6 bases, leaving 11 bases between the germline ends. Germline V gene lookup returns CDR1 SGDLS and CDR2 YYNGEE. TCRdb's table, derived via immunoSEQ multiplex PCR, lists solely in-frame clones and lacks some. The profile shows about 110,000 clones, about 90% of them singletons. Timing groups of about 4 and about 12 weeks for second doses were pooled. The sequencing here drew on peripheral blood, taken 28 days after the second AZD1222 dose. This sequence joins TRBV9 and TRBJ1-1; no reliable D call. The clonotype comes from an adult who received the AZD1222 COVID-19 vaccine. CDR3 residues: CASSVQAGSEAFF. CDR3 nucleotides: TGTGCCAGCAGCGTCCAGGCGGGCTCTGAAGCTTTCTTT.